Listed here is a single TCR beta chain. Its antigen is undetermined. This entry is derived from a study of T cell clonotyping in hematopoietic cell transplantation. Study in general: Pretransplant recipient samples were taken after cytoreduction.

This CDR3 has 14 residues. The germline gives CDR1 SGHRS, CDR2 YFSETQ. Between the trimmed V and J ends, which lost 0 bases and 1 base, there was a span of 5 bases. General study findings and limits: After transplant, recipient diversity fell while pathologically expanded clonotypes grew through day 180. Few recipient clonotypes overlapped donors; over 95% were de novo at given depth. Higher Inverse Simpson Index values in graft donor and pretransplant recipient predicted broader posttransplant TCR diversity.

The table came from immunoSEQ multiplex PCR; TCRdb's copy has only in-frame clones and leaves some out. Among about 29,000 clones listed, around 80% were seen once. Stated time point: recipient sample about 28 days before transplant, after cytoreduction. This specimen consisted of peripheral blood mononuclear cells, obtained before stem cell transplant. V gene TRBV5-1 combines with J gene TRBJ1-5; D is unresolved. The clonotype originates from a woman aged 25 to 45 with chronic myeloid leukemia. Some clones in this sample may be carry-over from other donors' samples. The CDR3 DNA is TGCGCCAGCAGCTTGGACAGAAGCAATCAGCCCCAGCATTTT. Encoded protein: CASSLDRSNQPQHF.